This TCR beta chain is from a study of PD-1 blockade in classical Hodgkin lymphoma. General observations from the study: Exclusion was applied to patients who started nivolumab under 1 year after ASCT.

Every patient had relapsed following autologous stem cell transplantation, and cohorts differed in brentuximab vedotin exposure. Best responses fell into complete response, partial response or progressive disease. Concerning this clone itself: Its antigen is undetermined.

Sequenced by immunoSEQ multiplex PCR; TCRdb stores in-frame clones only, minus some. The sample yields 110,000 or so clones, 80% to 90% seen once. The length of the CDR3 is 14 residues. CDR1 and CDR2 from the germline V gene are SGHAT and FQNNGV. J lost 5 bases, V lost 2 bases, and 5 bases had no gene match. The chain joins TRBV11-2 to TRBJ1-1; 7 bases are shared with TRBD1. The source was peripheral blood mononuclear cells (PBMCs), collected before the second cycle of nivolumab. The TCR sequence derives from a human donor with classical Hodgkin lymphoma. CDR3 amino acids: CASSLPTGRTEAFF. In DNA form, the CDR3 reads TGTGCCAGCAGCTTACCGACAGGGCGGACTGAAGCTTTCTTT.